Each of the 17 T cell receptor beta chains below was sequenced from the same sample in a study of a mutant IDH1 vaccine in newly diagnosed glioma. Their antigens remain unidentified. Time point defined: week 35, safety follow-up. One vaccine dose held 300 ug of mutant IDH1 20-mer peptide and came with topical imiquimod. The protocol was immunoSEQ multiplex PCR, while the TCRdb copy is restricted to in-frame clones and leaves out a portion. The sample lists roughly 44,000 clones; about 86% were seen once. Specimen: PBMCs, collected from a glioma patient whose treatment included an IDH1 peptide vaccine. Receptor source: a woman in her thirties or forties with glioma. Some clones in this sample may be carry-over from other donors' samples.

The chain carries TRBV28 and TRBJ2-5; tentatively, D is TRBD2 (5 bases). The CDR3 consists of 16 residues. Trimming took off 7 bases at V and 7 bases at J, with 25 bases between the two ends. CDR1 and CDR2 (germline): MDHEN, SYDVKM. The CDR3 DNA is TGTGCCAGCAACCCCCCTGCGCGGGCCGGCGTAACGACCCAGTACTTC. Amino acid sequence: CASNPPARAGVTTQYF.

The genes are TRBV7-9 and TRBJ2-1, with TRBD2 matching 12 bases. V lost 3 bases to trimming and J lost 0 bases; unmatched junction nucleotides: 3. The germline V gene has CDR1 SEHNR and CDR2 FQNEAQ (reference sequence). This CDR3 region has 17 residues. CDR3 bases: TGTGCCAGCAGCTTGCCTAGCGGGAGGGTCTCCTACAATGAGCAGTTCTTC. Protein: CASSLPSGRVSYNEQFF.

The chain uses TRBV7-9 and TRBJ2-5, with 7 bases fitting TRBD1. The V gene's germline CDR1 is SEHNR and CDR2 FQNEAQ (reference sequence). The CDR3 extends over 16 amino acids. V trimming: 5 bases; J trimming: 5 bases; junction bases outside the gene matches: 14. The CDR3 DNA reads as TGTGCCAGCAGCCCCCCTCCCCAGGGGGACGGGGAGACCCAGTACTTC. As protein: CASSPPPQGDGETQYF.

The V call is TRBV6-1, the J call TRBJ2-2, with 8 bases fitting TRBD2. Unmatched junction bases numbered 6, after V lost 0 bases and J lost 6 bases. Germline-derived CDR1 and CDR2 are MNHNS and SASEGT. The CDR3 runs 16 residues. In DNA, the CDR3 is TGTGCCAGCAGTGAAGCGAAGACTAGCGTCGCCGGGGAGCTGTTTTTT. Amino acids: CASSEAKTSVAGELFF.

The chain uses TRBV6-1 and TRBJ1-2; unclear D gene. The CDR3 length is 14 residues. Trimming cost V 7 bases and J 4 bases, with 16 bases left between them. Germline lookup yields CDR1 MNHNS and CDR2 SASEGT. The CDR3 spells CASITRLAPYGYTF. In DNA, the CDR3 is TGTGCCAGCATAACCCGTTTGGCCCCCTATGGCTACACCTTC.

CDR3 coding DNA: TGTGCCAGCAGCCCCGCGGGGGTGACCCAGCCCCAGCATTTT. This gives the protein CASSPAGVTQPQHF. The chain recombines TRBV7-6 with TRBJ1-5; a possible D gene is TRBD1 (5 bases). Germline CDR1 and CDR2: SGHVS and FNYEAQ. V was shortened by 5 bases and J by 7 bases, with 15 bases between the two germline ends. The CDR3 has 14 amino acids.

V gene TRBV4-1 combines with J gene TRBJ1-4; perhaps TRBD1 as D (5 bases). Germline CDR1 and CDR2: MGHRA and YSYEKL. V gave up 3 bases and J gave up 6 bases, with 14 bases separating them. The CDR3 is 15 residues long. In DNA, the CDR3 is TGCGCCAGCAGCCATGTGGGTGGGACTGATGAAAAACTGTTTTTT. It yields the protein CASSHVGGTDEKLFF.

The rearrangement uses TRBV29-1 and TRBJ2-7, with a weak D call TRBD2 (6 bases). The V and J ends lost 4 bases and 0 bases respectively, with 13 bases between them. This CDR3 is built from 14 residues. Per germline, CDR1 SQVTM and CDR2 ANQGSEA. The CDR3 is CSVGSGGASYEQYF. CDR3 bases: TGCAGCGTTGGGTCTGGAGGGGCCTCCTACGAGCAGTACTTC.

This sequence joins TRBV28 and TRBJ1-5; possible D gene TRBD1, 5 bases. The V and J ends lost 7 bases and 3 bases respectively, with 16 bases between them. This CDR3 is built from 15 residues. Germline V gene sequence: CDR1 MDHEN, CDR2 SYDVKM. In DNA form, the CDR3 reads TGTGCCAGCACCGCGGACGGGGCTCTCAATCAGCCCCAGCATTTT. It encodes CASTADGALNQPQHF.

The rearrangement links TRBV2 to TRBJ2-7; a possible D gene is TRBD2 (6 bases). This CDR3 spans 15 amino acids. Germline V gene data show CDR1 as SNHLY and CDR2 as FYNNEI. Trimming stripped 5 bases from V and 5 bases from J, with 19 bases between. The CDR3 nucleotides read TGTGCCAGCAGTCTCGCCGGCGGGGCATCCAACGAGCAGTACTTC. This encodes CASSLAGGASNEQYF.

CDR3 loop: CASRDIPTSNYGYTF. The CDR3, as DNA: TGTGCCAGCAGGGACATCCCAACCTCTAACTATGGCTACACCTTC. J is TRBJ1-2 and V is TRBV28, with a weak D call TRBD1 (5 bases). V was clipped by 6 bases and J by 0 bases, with 14 bases between them. The germline V gene has CDR1 MDHEN and CDR2 SYDVKM. There are 15 residues in the CDR3.

The chain carries TRBV5-1 and TRBJ2-7; the D gene could be TRBD1 or TRBD2 (5 bases each). The CDR3 contains 15 residues. Germline V gene data show CDR1 as SGHRS and CDR2 as YFSETQ. The V gene lost 0 bases and the J gene lost 0 bases, with 10 bases spanning the gap. The CDR3 coding sequence is TGCGCCAGCAGCTTGGCAGGGAGTAGCTCCTACGAGCAGTACTTC. As protein: CASSLAGSSSYEQYF.

In its sample, this clone was seen once. The CDR3 spells CASSEGLETQYF. The CDR3 DNA reads TGTGCCAGCTCTGAGGGGTTGGAGACCCAGTACTTC. The chain recombines TRBV18 with TRBJ2-5; tentatively, D is TRBD1 or TRBD2 (5 bases each). The germline V gene has CDR1 KGHSH and CDR2 LQKENI. The CDR3 runs to 12 residues. V gave up 6 bases and J gave up 5 bases, with 10 bases separating them.

The chain has TRBV14 and TRBJ1-2, with 10 bases lining up with TRBD1. The germline gives CDR1 SGHDN, CDR2 FVKESK. The V segment lost 4 bases and the J segment 4 bases; nucleotides outside the gene matches: 12. The CDR3 is 17 residues long. This chain's CDR3 is CASSPLRDRGFSYGYTF. Here the CDR3 DNA reads TGTGCCAGCAGCCCCCTCCGGGACAGGGGATTTAGCTATGGCTACACCTTC.

The genes are TRBV28 and TRBJ1-1; D gene unclear. V lost 8 bases and J 4 bases, leaving 14 bases between the germline ends. The CDR3 is 13 residues long. Germline loops: CDR1 MDHEN, CDR2 SYDVKM. The chain's CDR3 is CASGRSPGTEAFF. Written as DNA, the CDR3 is TGTGCCAGCGGACGCTCCCCAGGCACTGAAGCTTTCTTT.

The rearrangement uses TRBV11-3 and TRBJ2-1, with D possibly being TRBD2 (5 bases). The germline CDR1 and CDR2 sequences are SGHNT and YENEEA. The CDR3 runs 14 residues. The V end was cut by 1 base, the J end by 4 bases, with 8 bases between. Written as DNA, the CDR3 is TGTGCCAGCAGCTTAGTGTCGGGGTACAATGAGCAGTTCTTC. This encodes CASSLVSGYNEQFF.

This clone was recorded a few times. J is TRBJ1-1 and V is TRBV6-5, with D tentatively TRBD1 (5 bases). The CDR3 extends over 14 amino acids. V gave up 2 bases and J gave up 4 bases, with 11 bases separating them. Germline-derived CDR1 and CDR2 are MNHEY and SVGAGI. This chain's CDR3 is CASSYAAGSTEAFF. As DNA, the CDR3 is TGTGCCAGCAGTTACGCAGCAGGGAGCACTGAAGCTTTCTTT.